These T cell receptor beta chains were read from a single sample in a study of blood T cell repertoires in COVID-19. The data were produced by immunoSEQ multiplex PCR, yet TCRdb's version contains in-frame clones alone and is incomplete. Of about 330,000 clones listed, roughly 86% are singletons. The sequencing input was peripheral blood. Receptors originate from a woman aged 50 to 65 with acute or convalescent COVID-19. CDR3s include the opening cysteine and the closing phenylalanine or tryptophan. The D gene is left open where the match is weak. Rows give clone size only sometimes, using once, few, many, or a class for an expanded clone.

clone_size d_call j_call cdr3_length v_call cdr3_nt cdr3_aa
NA NA TRBJ2-7 16 TRBV5-5 TGTGCCAGCAGCTTCTCCCAATCTCGGGACTCCTACGAGCAGTACTTC CASSFSQSRDSYEQYF
NA TRBD1 TRBJ1-2 15 TRBV7-9 TGTGCCAGCAGCTCCACGACAGGGCTTGACTATGGCTACACCTTC CASSSTTGLDYGYTF
NA TRBD1 TRBJ2-7 16 TRBV27 TGTGCCAGCAGTTCGCAAATTCCGGGACAGCCCTACGAGCAGTACTTC CASSSQIPGQPYEQYF
NA NA TRBJ1-3 16 TRBV27 TGTGCCAGCAGTTTATCAGGGGTCTCTTCTGGAAACACCATATATTTT CASSLSGVSSGNTIYF
NA TRBD1 TRBJ2-7 15 TRBV6-1 TGTGCCAGCAGTCCCACCGGACAGGATCACTACGAGCAGTACTTC CASSPTGQDHYEQYF
once NA TRBJ2-2 14 TRBV19 TGTGCCAGTAGTATAGACGACTTCACCGGGGAGCTGTTTTTT CASSIDDFTGELFF
once NA TRBJ2-7 16 TRBV6-1 TGTGCCAGCAGTGAAGCGGGCAGGGAACCCTCCTACGAGCAGTACTTC CASSEAGREPSYEQYF
few NA TRBJ1-2 14 TRBV18 TGTGCCAGCTCACCGCTCGGGGATAACTATGGCTACACCTTC CASSPLGDNYGYTF
NA TRBD2 TRBJ2-7 15 TRBV10-3 TGTGCCACCCAAAGAACTCTAGCGGACTCCTACGAGCAGTACTTC CATQRTLADSYEQYF
NA NA TRBJ2-1 12 TRBV7-6 TGTGCCAGCAGCCGGGACTTCAATGAGCAGTTCTTC CASSRDFNEQFF
NA TRBD1 TRBJ1-6 17 TRBV28 TGTGCCAGCAGTTTCTGGGGAAGGGACAGGAATAATTCACCCCTCCACTTT CASSFWGRDRNNSPLHF
NA NA TRBJ2-7 14 TRBV28 TGTGCCAGCAGTTTATACGGGGGATCCTACGAGCAGTACTTC CASSLYGGSYEQYF
NA NA TRBJ2-7 13 TRBV19 TGTGCCAGTAACGGACAGTTATCCTACGAGCAGTACTTC CASNGQLSYEQYF
NA NA TRBJ1-4 15 TRBV3-1/TRBV3-2 TGTGCCAGCAGCCACCGGGACAAGAGAGATGAAAAACTGTTTTTT CASSHRDKRDEKLFF
NA NA TRBJ2-7 14 TRBV5-8 TGTGCCAGCAGCCCGGGGGACAGCTCCTACGAGCAGTACTTC CASSPGDSSYEQYF
NA TRBD2 TRBJ2-1 15 TRBV24-1 TGTGCCACCAGTGGCACCGGGACTAATAGCGATGAGCAGTTCTTC CATSGTGTNSDEQFF
NA NA TRBJ2-5 15 TRBV3-1/TRBV3-2 TGTGCCAGCAGCCAAGTGAGGAGGGTCCAAGAGACCCAGTACTTC CASSQVRRVQETQYF
NA TRBD1 TRBJ2-5 14 TRBV5-4 TGTGCCAGCAGCTTCAGACAGGGGGGAGAGACCCAGTACTTC CASSFRQGGETQYF
NA NA TRBJ2-4 14 TRBV28 TGTGCCAGCAGTTTCTCGCCTAGCCGAAACATTCAGTACTTC CASSFSPSRNIQYF
NA NA TRBJ2-5 14 TRBV11-3 TGTGCCAGCAGCTTAGGTCTAGGCCAAGAGACCCAGTACTTC CASSLGLGQETQYF
once NA TRBJ1-5 16 TRBV15 TGTGCCACCAGCAGAGAATCGGGAGGGACGGGGCAGCCCCAGCATTTT CATSRESGGTGQPQHF
NA TRBD1 TRBJ1-5 12 TRBV15 TGTGCCACCAGCTTACAGGGGAGTCCCCAGCATTTT CATSLQGSPQHF
NA TRBD2 TRBJ2-7 16 TRBV5-1 TGCGCCAGCAGCTTGGCCCATAGCGGGAGGGCGAGGGAGCAGTACTTC CASSLAHSGRAREQYF
once NA TRBJ1-1 13 TRBV28 TGTGCCAGCAGTTTACGGGGGGGGACTGAAGCTTTCTTT CASSLRGGTEAFF
NA TRBD1 TRBJ1-4 12 TRBV5-1 TGCGCCAGCAGCCTCAGGGGGGAAAAACTGTTTTTT CASSLRGEKLFF
once NA TRBJ1-4 12 TRBV5-5 TGTGCCAGCAGCTTAAGCGCTGGAAAACTGTTTTTT CASSLSAGKLFF
once NA TRBJ2-5 16 TRBV15 TGTGCCACCAGCAGAGATCCCATAGCCCCCCCGCGGACCCAGTACTTC CATSRDPIAPPRTQYF
NA NA TRBJ1-4 16 TRBV5-1 TGCGCCAGCAGCCGGACTAGGGGAAGGGTTAATGAAAAACTGTTTTTT CASSRTRGRVNEKLFF
NA TRBD2 TRBJ2-7 17 TRBV6-6 TGTGCCAGCAGTCAAACAGCGGGAGGTGTCGTTTCCTACGAGCAGTACTTC CASSQTAGGVVSYEQYF
NA NA TRBJ2-3 13 TRBV5-1 TGCGCCAGCAGCTTTTTCGGAGGGGATACGCAGTATTTT CASSFFGGDTQYF
NA NA TRBJ1-4 16 TRBV24-1 TGTGCCACCAGTGACTCGGCGGGGGGCGGAGGAGAAAAACTGTTTTTT CATSDSAGGGGEKLFF
NA TRBD2 TRBJ2-1 15 TRBV6-1 TGTGCCAGCAGTGAAGGCCTAGCGGGAGGGTATGAGCAGTTCTTC CASSEGLAGGYEQFF
few TRBD1 TRBJ2-5 13 TRBV7-9 TGTGCCAGCAGCGGCAGGGGGAGAGAGACCCAGTACTTC CASSGRGRETQYF
NA NA TRBJ2-7 13 TRBV28 TGTGCCAGCAGTTTCGGACAGCTCTACGAGCAGTACTTC CASSFGQLYEQYF
NA NA TRBJ2-5 14 TRBV5-5 TGTGCCAGCAGCCCGGGGACTCTAGGTCAGACCCAGTACTTC CASSPGTLGQTQYF
once TRBD1 TRBJ2-5 14 TRBV18 TGTGCCAGCTCACGGGGGACAGCCCAAGAGACCCAGTACTTC CASSRGTAQETQYF
NA NA TRBJ2-2 15 TRBV24-1 TGTGCCACCAGTGATCTCTCCGGGGTGACCGGGGAGCTGTTTTTT CATSDLSGVTGELFF
NA TRBD2 TRBJ2-3 18 TRBV29-1 TGCAGCGTTGAACCACCCCCGGGACTAGCGGGAGATGGGGATACGCAGTATTTT CSVEPPPGLAGDGDTQYF
NA NA TRBJ2-3 12 TRBV7-9 TGTGCCAGCAGCTTAGTTGGCCTTACGCAGTATTTT CASSLVGLTQYF
NA NA TRBJ2-1 11 TRBV19 TGTGCCAGTCATAAAAGCGGGGAGCAGTTCTTC CASHKSGEQFF
few NA TRBJ1-2 11 TRBV6-2/TRBV6-3 TGTGCCAGCAGTTACCGGGATGGCTACACCTTC CASSYRDGYTF
NA NA TRBJ2-1 11 TRBV27 TGTGCCAGCAGTTTTGGGTGGAGGCAGTTCTTC CASSFGWRQFF
NA NA TRBJ2-5 13 TRBV18 TGTGCCAGCTCACCGGGAGTAGAAGAGACCCAGTACTTC CASSPGVEETQYF
NA TRBD1 TRBJ2-2 19 TRBV27 TGTGCCAGCACGACCAGGGGGCGAGGGCTAGCAGTGAACACCGGGGAGCTGTTTTTT CASTTRGRGLAVNTGELFF
once TRBD1 TRBJ1-2 14 TRBV28 TGTGCCACGCGGACAGGTTGGGGGACCTATGGCTACACCTTC CATRTGWGTYGYTF